A single T cell receptor (beta chain) is shown here with its context. What it binds is not known. Mismatch with germline at one junction end may stem from a read error. CDR1 and CDR2 from the germline V gene are MNHEY and SVGAGI. The CDR3 consists of 14 residues. The sample is drawn from a study of shared clonotypes between healthy human individuals. About the study: The study enrolled a couple of women and three men aged 18 to 49. Donors had three CD4 naive, three CD4 memory, two CD8 naive and one CD8 memory plate apiece. Study-level findings and limits: Read depth was anticipated to influence clonotype sharing among donors.

Researchers partitioned CD4+ cells into CD45RA+ naive and CD45RA-negative memory subsets. Some clones are missing from TCRdb's copy, which holds only in-frame ones; the method was immunoSEQ multiplex PCR. The repertoire holds around 1 million clones, roughly 72% seen once, with 1.5% in the top ten. The clonotype was recovered from a man younger than 35 in good health. Sequenced: memory CD4+ T cells sorted from blood. Subset here: CD45RA-negative fraction. The chain employs TRBV6-5 and TRBJ2-7, with 7 bases identical to TRBD1. The CDR3 coding sequence is TGTGCCAGCACCCCTAGCAGGGACAGCACAAACTTGTGCTTC. Its translation: CASTPSRDSTNLCF.